The rows below give T cell receptor beta chains drawn from one sample of a study of blood T cell repertoires in COVID-19. Measured with immunoSEQ multiplex PCR; TCRdb has only the in-frame clones, and not every one. The sample lists approximately 170,000 clones; about 81% were seen once. Sequenced material: peripheral blood. Every receptor here comes from a human donor in a cohort sampled during active COVID-19. Both conserved end residues are part of each CDR3. The D gene is left open where the match is weak. The size of a clone is reported for some rows only, either as once, few or many, or as a class for expanded clones.

clone_size: NA
j_call: TRBJ1-3
v_call: TRBV6-5
d_call: NA
cdr3_nt: TGTGCCAGCAGTTACGCGACAGCTGGAAACACCATATATTTT
cdr3_aa: CASSYATAGNTIYF

clone_size: NA
j_call: TRBJ2-7
v_call: TRBV28
d_call: NA
cdr3_nt: TGTGCCAGCAGTTCGCACAGGGATCCCTACGAGCAGTACTTC
cdr3_aa: CASSSHRDPYEQYF

clone_size: few
j_call: TRBJ1-1
v_call: TRBV29-1
d_call: TRBD1
cdr3_nt: TGCAGCGTTTCTGACAGGGGTTGGGCTGAAGCTTTCTTT
cdr3_aa: CSVSDRGWAEAFF

clone_size: NA
j_call: TRBJ2-1
v_call: TRBV21-1
d_call: NA
cdr3_nt: TGTGCCAGCAGCAAAGAACGGGGGGTCCCCTACAATGAGCAGTTCTTC
cdr3_aa: CASSKERGVPYNEQFF

clone_size: NA
j_call: TRBJ2-7
v_call: TRBV6-5
d_call: TRBD1
cdr3_nt: TGTGCCAGCAGTTACGACAGGGTTTACGAGCAGTACTTC
cdr3_aa: CASSYDRVYEQYF

clone_size: NA
j_call: TRBJ1-2
v_call: TRBV7-9
d_call: NA
cdr3_nt: TGTGCCAGCAGTTCCGACGGGATGGATGGCTACACCTTC
cdr3_aa: CASSSDGMDGYTF

clone_size: NA
j_call: TRBJ1-2
v_call: TRBV9
d_call: NA
cdr3_nt: TGTGCCAGCAGCCCTCGGGCGGGCACGAGCTATGGCTACACCTTC
cdr3_aa: CASSPRAGTSYGYTF

clone_size: once
j_call: TRBJ2-7
v_call: TRBV7-6
d_call: TRBD1
cdr3_nt: TGTGCCAGCAGCGTTGGGACAGGGGAAAACTACGAGCAGTACTTC
cdr3_aa: CASSVGTGENYEQYF

clone_size: NA
j_call: TRBJ1-1
v_call: TRBV24-1
d_call: TRBD1
cdr3_nt: TGTGCCACCAGAGCAACAGGGGGCACTGAAGCTTTCTTT
cdr3_aa: CATRATGGTEAFF

clone_size: NA
j_call: TRBJ1-3
v_call: TRBV10-3
d_call: NA
cdr3_nt: TGTGCCATCAAGGTGACGGGCGGGAGAAACACCATATATTTT
cdr3_aa: CAIKVTGGRNTIYF

clone_size: NA
j_call: TRBJ2-2
v_call: TRBV5-5
d_call: NA
cdr3_nt: TGTGCCAGCAGCTTCAGGGGCACCGGGGAGCTGTTTTTT
cdr3_aa: CASSFRGTGELFF

clone_size: NA
j_call: TRBJ2-5
v_call: TRBV9
d_call: TRBD2
cdr3_nt: TGTGCCAGCAGCTTCACTAGCGCCCAAGAGACCCAGTACTTC
cdr3_aa: CASSFTSAQETQYF

clone_size: NA
j_call: TRBJ2-7
v_call: TRBV7-6
d_call: NA
cdr3_nt: TGTGCCAGCAGTTTTAGACAGAACTACGAGCAGTACTTC
cdr3_aa: CASSFRQNYEQYF

clone_size: NA
j_call: TRBJ1-2
v_call: TRBV29-1
d_call: TRBD1
cdr3_nt: TGCAGCGTTGAAGAAGAACAGGGGCTAAACTATGGCTACACCTTC
cdr3_aa: CSVEEEQGLNYGYTF

clone_size: few
j_call: TRBJ1-2
v_call: TRBV29-1
d_call: TRBD1
cdr3_nt: TGCAGCGTACCGGGACAGGGCTCCTATGGCTACACCTTC
cdr3_aa: CSVPGQGSYGYTF

clone_size: NA
j_call: TRBJ2-5
v_call: TRBV20-1
d_call: NA
cdr3_nt: TGCAGTGCTAGTGATTTACTCGGTGAGACCCAGTACTTC
cdr3_aa: CSASDLLGETQYF

clone_size: NA
j_call: TRBJ2-5
v_call: TRBV6-5
d_call: TRBD1
cdr3_nt: TGTGCCAGCAGTTACACGGACAGGCGGGAGACCCAGTACTTC
cdr3_aa: CASSYTDRRETQYF

clone_size: NA
j_call: TRBJ2-7
v_call: TRBV12-3/TRBV12-4
d_call: NA
cdr3_nt: TGTGCCAGCCGGGGGGGACAGTCCTACGAGCAGTACTTC
cdr3_aa: CASRGGQSYEQYF

clone_size: NA
j_call: TRBJ1-5
v_call: TRBV7-9
d_call: NA
cdr3_nt: TGTGCCAGCAGCTTAGCTGGCGGGGCTTTTCAGCCCCAGCATTTT
cdr3_aa: CASSLAGGAFQPQHF

clone_size: NA
j_call: TRBJ2-7
v_call: TRBV19
d_call: TRBD2
cdr3_nt: TGTGCCAGTAGCATTACCGGGACTAACGTGGGGGGTCTCTACGAGCAGTACTTC
cdr3_aa: CASSITGTNVGGLYEQYF

clone_size: NA
j_call: TRBJ1-6
v_call: TRBV2
d_call: TRBD1
cdr3_nt: TGTGCCAGCAGTCAGGGGGCGATCTATAATTCACCCCTCCACTTT
cdr3_aa: CASSQGAIYNSPLHF

clone_size: NA
j_call: TRBJ2-5
v_call: TRBV30
d_call: NA
cdr3_nt: TGTGCCTGTTATGTGGAGACCCAGTACTTC
cdr3_aa: CACYVETQYF

clone_size: NA
j_call: TRBJ2-7
v_call: TRBV19
d_call: NA
cdr3_nt: TGTGCCAGTAGTCCCCCGGGGAGAGACACCTACGAGCAGTACTTC
cdr3_aa: CASSPPGRDTYEQYF

clone_size: NA
j_call: TRBJ2-1
v_call: TRBV30
d_call: TRBD2
cdr3_nt: TGTGCCTGGAGTCCCTGGCTAGCGGAGGGTGAGCAGTTCTTC
cdr3_aa: CAWSPWLAEGEQFF

clone_size: NA
j_call: TRBJ2-1
v_call: TRBV7-2
d_call: TRBD2
cdr3_nt: TGTGCCAGCAGCTCCCTAGCGGGAGGGAATGAGCAGTTCTTC
cdr3_aa: CASSSLAGGNEQFF

clone_size: NA
j_call: TRBJ2-2
v_call: TRBV5-5
d_call: NA
cdr3_nt: TGTGCCAGCAGCCTCACAGGAACCGGGGAGCTGTTTTTT
cdr3_aa: CASSLTGTGELFF

clone_size: NA
j_call: TRBJ1-1
v_call: TRBV7-2
d_call: TRBD1
cdr3_nt: TGTGCCAGCAGCTTGGACAGGGGGGGGACTGAAGCTTTCTTT
cdr3_aa: CASSLDRGGTEAFF

clone_size: NA
j_call: TRBJ2-5
v_call: TRBV15
d_call: NA
cdr3_nt: TGTGCCACCGGTGCCGGGGTTTTACGAGAGACCCAGTACTTC
cdr3_aa: CATGAGVLRETQYF

clone_size: NA
j_call: TRBJ2-2
v_call: TRBV7-9
d_call: NA
cdr3_nt: TGTGCCAGCAGCTTAGGGGGAGGTGTCGCCGGGGAGCTGTTTTTT
cdr3_aa: CASSLGGGVAGELFF

clone_size: NA
j_call: TRBJ2-6
v_call: TRBV5-6
d_call: NA
cdr3_nt: TGTGCCAGCAGCTTGGCTTCCGCTAAGTCTGGGGCCAACGTCCTGACTTTC
cdr3_aa: CASSLASAKSGANVLTF

clone_size: NA
j_call: TRBJ2-2
v_call: TRBV4-1
d_call: TRBD1
cdr3_nt: TGCGCCAGCAGCCAAGAAAAATTCGGGACAGGGGCCGAACTTGGGGAGCTGTTTTTT
cdr3_aa: CASSQEKFGTGAELGELFF

clone_size: few
j_call: TRBJ1-1
v_call: TRBV4-3
d_call: NA
cdr3_nt: TGCGCCAGCAGCCAAGCCGTTGTGGGGAGAACTGAAGCTTTCTTT
cdr3_aa: CASSQAVVGRTEAFF

clone_size: NA
j_call: TRBJ2-2
v_call: TRBV4-1
d_call: NA
cdr3_nt: TGCGCCAGCAGCCAAGAGCGACAGGATACCGGGGAGCTGTTTTTT
cdr3_aa: CASSQERQDTGELFF

clone_size: NA
j_call: TRBJ2-7
v_call: TRBV7-2
d_call: TRBD1
cdr3_nt: TGTGCCAGCAGCTTTACAGGGGGTTCGTACGAGCAGTACTTC
cdr3_aa: CASSFTGGSYEQYF

clone_size: NA
j_call: TRBJ2-3
v_call: TRBV7-9
d_call: NA
cdr3_nt: TGTGCCAGCAGCCCCCCCCTTCGACTTAGCACAGATACGCAGTATTTT
cdr3_aa: CASSPPLRLSTDTQYF

clone_size: NA
j_call: TRBJ2-1
v_call: TRBV2
d_call: TRBD2
cdr3_nt: TGTGCCAGCATCGAGCGGGGGATTTCCAGGGGTGAGCAGTTCTTC
cdr3_aa: CASIERGISRGEQFF

clone_size: NA
j_call: TRBJ2-3
v_call: TRBV5-1
d_call: TRBD2
cdr3_nt: TGCGCCAGCAGCTTGACTAGCGGGAGTAGCACAGATACGCAGTATTTT
cdr3_aa: CASSLTSGSSTDTQYF

clone_size: NA
j_call: TRBJ2-7
v_call: TRBV4-1
d_call: TRBD2
cdr3_nt: TGCGCCAGCAGCCGTGCTAGCGGGTCCTACGAGCAGTACTTC
cdr3_aa: CASSRASGSYEQYF

clone_size: NA
j_call: TRBJ1-1
v_call: TRBV2
d_call: TRBD1
cdr3_nt: TGTGCCAGTGTCCCCCCTGGTCAGGGGGGCGCTGAAGCTTTCTTT
cdr3_aa: CASVPPGQGGAEAFF

clone_size: NA
j_call: TRBJ2-5
v_call: TRBV7-2
d_call: TRBD2
cdr3_nt: TGTGCCAGCAGCTTAGTACTAGCGGGCCTCCAAGAGACCCAGTACTTC
cdr3_aa: CASSLVLAGLQETQYF

clone_size: NA
j_call: TRBJ1-1
v_call: TRBV2
d_call: NA
cdr3_nt: TGTGCCAGCAGTGTCGGTCAGAACACTGAAGCTTTCTTT
cdr3_aa: CASSVGQNTEAFF

clone_size: NA
j_call: TRBJ1-2
v_call: TRBV6-1
d_call: NA
cdr3_nt: TGTGCCAGCAGTGAAAGGCTCGGCGAGGATGGCTACACCTTC
cdr3_aa: CASSERLGEDGYTF